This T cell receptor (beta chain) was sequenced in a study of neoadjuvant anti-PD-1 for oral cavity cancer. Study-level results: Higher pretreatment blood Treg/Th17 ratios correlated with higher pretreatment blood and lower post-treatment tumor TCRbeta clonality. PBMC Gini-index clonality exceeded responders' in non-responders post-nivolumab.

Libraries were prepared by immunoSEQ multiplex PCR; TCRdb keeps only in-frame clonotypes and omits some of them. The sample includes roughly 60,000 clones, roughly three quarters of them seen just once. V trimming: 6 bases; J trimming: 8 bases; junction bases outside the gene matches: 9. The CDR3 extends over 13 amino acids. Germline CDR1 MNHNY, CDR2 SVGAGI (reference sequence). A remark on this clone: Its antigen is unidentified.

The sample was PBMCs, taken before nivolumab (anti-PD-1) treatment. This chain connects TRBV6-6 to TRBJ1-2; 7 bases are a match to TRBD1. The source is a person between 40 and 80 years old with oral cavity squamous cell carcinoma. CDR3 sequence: CASRRQGLTGYTF. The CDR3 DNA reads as TGTGCCAGCAGGCGACAGGGACTTACGGGCTACACCTTC.